Reported below is one TCR beta chain. V lost 1 base, J lost 2 bases, and 8 bases lay in between. Germline V gives CDR1 KGHSH, CDR2 LQKENI. The CDR3 is 14 amino acids. Clones were read by immunoSEQ multiplex PCR, and TCRdb kept only the in-frame ones, dropping some. The table shows roughly 100,000 clones, with about 93% occurring only once. The data belong to a study of siplizumab effects on memory and regulatory T cells. The rearrangement uses TRBV18 and TRBJ1-1; possibly TRBD1 for D (5 bases). This TCR derives from a human donor in good health. Sample: Tregs sorted from blood. The CDR3 spells CASSPQGSNTEAFF. In nucleotides, the CDR3 is TGTGCCAGCTCACCACAGGGGTCTAACACTGAAGCTTTCTTT.